The T cell receptor (beta chain) described here comes from a study of T cell repertoires in cytomegalovirus infection. The CDR3 runs 15 residues. V was pared by 6 bases and J by 0 bases, with 15 bases between. TCRdb reanalysed the reads using MiXCR and keeps one entry per CDR3 protein. Of approximately 630,000 distinct CDR3 sequences listed, 24% are singletons. The chain employs TRBV12-3 or TRBV12-4 and TRBJ2-7, with D uncertain. Sequencing was performed on CD8+ T cells from PBMCs. This TCR came from a human donor in good health (CMV status not recorded). Some clones in this sample may be carry-over from other donors' samples. The CDR3 region has the DNA TGTGCCAGCAGACAAGGGATTACCAGCTCCTACGAGCAGTACTTC. This sequence encodes CASRQGITSSYEQYF.